A selection of T cell receptor beta chains follows, all from one sample in a study of blood T cells in healthy people across ages. In TCRdb, the 5' RACE reads were re-called with MiXCR into one record per CDR3 protein. The table lists approximately 900,000 distinct CDR3 sequences, around 29% of them singletons. This same sample was also part of a study on T cells of mothers and their children.

Sequenced: blood. The origin of the receptors is a woman aged 40 to 49 in good health. The conserved cysteine and the conserved F or W are not part of the CDR3 here. A D gene is named only where the DNA matches it firmly.

v_call	j_call	d_call	cdr3_aa
TRBV20-1	TRBJ1-2	TRBD1	SADRDSLLNYGYT
TRBV7-2	TRBJ2-2	NA	ASSLGRVDTGELF
TRBV28	NA	NA	ASSPQGRKETQY
TRBV5-5	TRBJ1-1	TRBD1	ASRETGITEAF
TRBV5-1	TRBJ1-1	NA	ASSKENTEAF
TRBV7-2	TRBJ1-4	TRBD1	ASSLQAGGNEKLF
TRBV2	TRBJ2-4	NA	ASSSNLAKNIQY
TRBV6-1	TRBJ1-1	NA	ASSEGGGGSLMNTEAF
TRBV14	TRBJ2-7	NA	ASSQALGVDYEQY
TRBV11-2	TRBJ2-3	TRBD2	ASSHGASGGYLSTDTQY
TRBV3-1	TRBJ2-7	TRBD2	ASSQDSPTSGEGYEQY
TRBV4-3	TRBJ2-1	NA	ASSQAVWERVGHNEQF
TRBV7-8	TRBJ2-5	NA	ASSLGAGNQETQY
TRBV7-2	TRBJ1-4	NA	ASSPGPTPSEKLF
TRBV28	TRBJ1-5	TRBD1	ASSFLGQVGNQPQH
TRBV28	TRBJ2-3	TRBD2	ASSLGTSGGFFTDTQY
TRBV6-6	TRBJ2-2	TRBD1	ASTQGDTWNTGELF
TRBV28	TRBJ1-2	TRBD1	ASRTGTANYDYT
TRBV20-1	TRBJ2-5	TRBD2	SASPDIAGGRNEQY